This TCR beta chain was recorded in a study of blood T cells in healthy people across ages. Whole-study results and caveats: It was the long-lived donors that had more naive CD4+ cells and higher diversity than aged donors.

Using a J-beta primer mix together with a sample-barcoded 5' primer, a second PCR was run for roughly 6 to 11 cycles. TCRdb ran MiXCR on the 5' RACE reads and lists one entry per CDR3 protein. The sample carries about 1.6 million distinct CDR3 sequences, around 35% recorded once. This clonotype was seen a few times. Its matching antigen is unknown. The CDR3 spans 15 residues. V lost 0 bases to trimming and J lost 13 bases; unmatched junction nucleotides: 11. Looked up from germline, CDR1 is LGHNA and CDR2 is YNFKEQ. The sequence came from a woman aged 25 to 39 in good health. The J gene is TRBJ2-4, the V gene TRBV4-2, with TRBD2 matching over 8 bases. Sequencing input: blood. The DNA for the CDR3 is TGTGCCAGCAGCCAAGATCTTTACGGACTAGCCAAGCAGTACTTC. Translated: CASSQDLYGLAKQYF.